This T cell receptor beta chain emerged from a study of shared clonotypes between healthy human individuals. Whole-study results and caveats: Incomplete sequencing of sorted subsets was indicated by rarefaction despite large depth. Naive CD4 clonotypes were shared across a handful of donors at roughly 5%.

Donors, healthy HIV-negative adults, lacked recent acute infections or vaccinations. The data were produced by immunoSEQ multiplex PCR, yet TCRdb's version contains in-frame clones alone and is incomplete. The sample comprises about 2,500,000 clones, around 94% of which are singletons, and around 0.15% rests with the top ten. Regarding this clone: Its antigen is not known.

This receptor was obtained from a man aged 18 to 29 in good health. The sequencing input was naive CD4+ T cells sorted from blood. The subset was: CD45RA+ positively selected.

The CDR3 nucleotides are TGTGCCTGGCGACGGACAGGGTCCACAGATACGCAGTATTTT. Amino acid sequence: CAWRRTGSTDTQYF. The rearrangement joins TRBV30 to TRBJ2-3; TRBD1 matches at 8 bases. The CDR3 extends over 14 amino acids. Germline V gene lookup returns CDR1 GTSNPN and CDR2 SVGIG (reference sequence). V was pared by 5 bases and J by 2 bases, with 6 bases of the junction left unmatched.